These 22 T cell receptor beta chains share one sample of origin, sequenced in a study of blood T cell repertoires in COVID-19. Clones were sequenced by immunoSEQ multiplex PCR, and TCRdb holds only the in-frame ones, with some missing. This sample yields 120,000 to 150,000 clones, of which about 85% are seen a single time; 35% to 40% belongs to the top ten. The source material was peripheral blood. The receptors here all came from a human donor in a cohort sampled during active COVID-19.

V is TRBV19 and J is TRBJ2-2, with 11 bases that match TRBD1. CDR3 length: 17 amino acids. The germline CDR1 and CDR2 sequences are LNHDA and SQIVND (reference sequence). With V trimmed by 9 bases and J by 0 bases, 9 bases remained unmatched. The CDR3 DNA reads as TGTGCCAGCGGGGGACAGGGGGTTCTCGCGAACACCGGGGAGCTGTTTTTT. Its translation is CASGGQGVLANTGELFF.

V is TRBV5-6 and J is TRBJ2-5, with D maybe TRBD1 (6 bases). This CDR3 is built from 14 residues. Germline CDR1 and CDR2: SGHDT and YYEEEE. Trimming removed 2 bases from V and 7 bases from J, with 15 bases in between. The CDR3 DNA reads as TGTGCCAGCAGCTTAAGGCACAGGGACGGGACCCAGTACTTC. Encoded protein: CASSLRHRDGTQYF.

This clone has ten or more counts. The CDR3 bases are TGTGCCAGCAGTTTATCTGGGACAGGGGGGAATGAGCAGTTCTTC. It specifies CASSLSGTGGNEQFF. The chain combines TRBV27 with TRBJ2-1; 11 positions agree with TRBD1. This CDR3 is 15 amino acids long. V gave up 0 bases and J gave up 7 bases; unmatched junction bases: 2. Germline V CDR1 and CDR2: MNHEY, SMNVEV (reference sequence).

This chain connects TRBV4-1 to TRBJ2-7; TRBD1 is a possible D gene (5 bases). The CDR3 has 13 residues. In germline, CDR1 is MGHRA, CDR2 YSYEKL. V lost 4 bases and J 8 bases, leaving 15 bases between the germline ends. This CDR3 is CASSRGDSGQQYF. Here the CDR3 DNA reads TGCGCCAGCAGCCGAGGAGACAGTGGTCAGCAGTACTTC.

The chain recombines TRBV5-6 with TRBJ2-7; D not resolved. The V end was cut by 1 base, the J end by 2 bases, with 10 bases between. This CDR3 region has 14 residues. Germline V CDR1 and CDR2: SGHDT, YYEEEE. DNA for the CDR3: TGTGCCAGCAGCTTGAGCGAACTTCCCTACGAGCAGTACTTC. Protein: CASSLSELPYEQYF.

The rearrangement joins TRBV5-4 to TRBJ1-6; D is possibly TRBD1 (5 bases). The ends were cut back, 0 bases at V and 3 bases at J, with 7 bases in the middle. The germline V gene encodes CDR1 SGHNT and CDR2 YYREEE (reference sequence). The CDR3 loop spans 15 amino acids. The DNA for the CDR3 is TGTGCCAGCAGCTTGGGACAGCTCTATAATTCACCCCTCCACTTT. Translated, it gives CASSLGQLYNSPLHF. The whole variable domain, filled in from reference TRBV5-4 and TRBJ1-6, reads ETGVTQSPTHLIKTRGQQVTLRCSSQSGHNTVSWYQQALGQGPQFIFQYYREEENGRGNFPPRFSGLQFPNYSSELNVNALELDDSALYLCASSLGQLYNSPLHFGNGTRLTVT.

J is TRBJ1-1 and V is TRBV5-1; unclear D gene. V dropped 4 bases and J dropped 1 base, with 20 bases sitting between them. This CDR3 region has 17 residues. CDR1 and CDR2 from the germline V gene are SGHRS and YFSETQ. CDR3 nucleotides: TGCGCCAGCAGCCCGTGGGGAGCCCCTACGGGGAACACTGAAGCTTTCTTT. Its protein product is CASSPWGAPTGNTEAFF.

This rearrangement joins TRBV6-5 to TRBJ2-7; TRBD1 agrees at 8 bases. The CDR3 runs to 14 residues. The V segment lost 6 bases and the J segment 2 bases; nucleotides outside the gene matches: 6. Per the germline V gene, CDR1 is MNHEY and CDR2 is SVGAGI. The CDR3 loop reads CASSFRDRPYEQYF. CDR3 nucleotides: TGTGCCAGCAGCTTCCGGGACAGGCCCTACGAGCAGTACTTC.

The table lists this clone with a few counts. The rearrangement links TRBV7-7 to TRBJ2-5, with D possibly being TRBD2 (6 bases). V lost 1 base, J lost 4 bases, and 16 bases lay in between. CDR3 length: 16 residues. Germline-derived CDR1 and CDR2 are SSHAT and FNYEAQ (reference sequence). CDR3 coding DNA: TGTGCCAGCAGCTTAGGTCGGTTGGTAGCGGCAGAGACCCAGTACTTC. Protein product: CASSLGRLVAAETQYF.

This clone is labeled medium-sized. The chain uses TRBV5-6 and TRBJ1-4; 7 bases map to TRBD1. Trimming took 3 bases from V and 10 from J; bases not matched to a gene: 9. CDR3 length equals 14 residues. CDR1 and CDR2 from the germline V gene are SGHDT and YYEEEE. This chain's CDR3 is CASSYSDRRVKLFF. The CDR3, as DNA: TGTGCCAGCAGCTACTCGGACAGGAGGGTAAAACTGTTTTTT.

V gene TRBV7-3 combines with J gene TRBJ2-1; 11 nucleotides line up with TRBD1. CDR1 SGHTA and CDR2 FQGTGA come from the germline V gene. The length of the CDR3 is 15 residues. The junction had 8 bases not matched to a gene; V was cut back by 4 bases and J by 9 bases. The CDR3 DNA is TGTGCCAGCAGCTGGGGACAGGGGGTAGTCGGTGAGCAGTTCTTC. Protein: CASSWGQGVVGEQFF.

The genes are TRBV10-3 and TRBJ2-1; TRBD1 matches at 10 bases. This CDR3 region has 14 residues. Germline V gene data show CDR1 as ENHRY and CDR2 as SYGVKD. The V and J ends lost 10 bases and 5 bases, in that order; junction bases with no gene match: 8. CDR3 nucleotides: TGTGCCACCAGGGGGGGGACAGGGGACAATGAGCAGTTCTTC. As protein: CATRGGTGDNEQFF.

V usage is TRBV7-9 and J usage is TRBJ2-7; the match to TRBD1 covers 11 bases. CDR3 length: 15 amino acids. Germline V gene data show CDR1 as SEHNR and CDR2 as FQNEAQ (reference sequence). V trimming: 6 bases; J trimming: 1 base; junction bases outside the gene matches: 5. CDR3 DNA: TGTGCCAGCAGTCGCGGACAGGGGGCTTCCTACGAGCAGTACTTC. This sequence encodes CASSRGQGASYEQYF. Complete variable domain (other parts from reference TRBV7-9 and TRBJ2-7): DTGVSQNPRHKITKRGQNVTFRCDPISEHNRLYWYRQTLGQGPEFLTYFQNEAQLEKSRLLSDRFSAERPKGSFSTLEIQRTEQGDSAMYLCASSRGQGASYEQYFGPGTRLTVT.

This clone was found many times. The rearrangement links TRBV28 to TRBJ2-7, with 10 bases fitting TRBD1. This CDR3 has 13 residues. Germline V lookup: CDR1 MDHEN, CDR2 SYDVKM. The V gene end was trimmed by 8 bases and the J gene end by 6 bases; junction bases not matched to a gene: 7. CDR3 amino acids: CASRDRGVGEQYF. For the CDR3, the DNA is TGTGCCAGCCGGGACAGGGGCGTGGGCGAGCAGTACTTC. Full variable domain (rest looked up from reference TRBV28 and TRBJ2-7): DVKVTQSSRYLVKRTGEKVFLECVQDMDHENMFWYRQDPGLGLRLIYFSYDVKMKEKGDIPEGYSVSREKKERFSLILESASTNQTSMYLCASRDRGVGEQYFGPGTRLTVT.

This clone was seen a single time. The sample has other DNA sequences that encode this CDR3 too. The chain employs TRBV4-3 and TRBJ1-3; 8 nucleotides match TRBD1. This CDR3 has 15 residues. Germline values: CDR1 LGHNA, CDR2 YSLEER. Losses at the gene ends were 4 bases for V and 4 bases for J; bases not matched to a gene: 6. DNA of the CDR3: TGCGCCAGCAGCCGTGGACAGGGTGGGGGAAACACCATATATTTT. Its protein is CASSRGQGGGNTIYF.

The chain couples TRBV3-1 (or the pseudogene TRBV3-2) to TRBJ2-1; 11 bases are shared with TRBD2. V lost 1 base and J lost 9; bases outside the gene matches: 8. Germline CDR1 reads LGHDT; CDR2 reads YNNKEL (reference sequence). This CDR3 has 16 amino acids. In DNA, the CDR3 is TGTGCCAGCAGCCAAGTGTTAGCGGGGGGGTCAAGTGAGCAGTTCTTC. Protein: CASSQVLAGGSSEQFF.

This clone has only one observation. CDR3 nucleotides: TGTGCCAGCTCAGGGGGGAGCGGAGGCACAGATACGCAGTATTTT. Translation gives CASSGGSGGTDTQYF. This chain connects TRBV18 to TRBJ2-3, with a weak D call TRBD2 (6 bases). V was shortened by 5 bases and J by 1 base, with 13 bases between the two germline ends. Germline CDR1 and CDR2: KGHSH and LQKENI. This CDR3 is 15 amino acids long.

V is TRBV12-3 or TRBV12-4 and J is TRBJ1-1; D may be TRBD1 (5 bases). V was cut by 10 bases and J by 0 bases, with 12 bases left in between. The CDR3 consists of 13 residues. CDR3 DNA: TGTGCCAACACTCTAGGGGTGAACACTGAAGCTTTCTTT. Translation: CANTLGVNTEAFF.

The chain combines TRBV7-9 with TRBJ2-7; 9 bases align to TRBD1. V was clipped by 5 bases and J by 7 bases; unmatched bases: 9. This CDR3 region has 14 residues. In germline, CDR1 is SEHNR, CDR2 FQNEAQ (reference sequence). In DNA, the CDR3 is TGTGCCAGCAGCCACCGGGACAGGGCGAGTGAGCAGTACTTC. It translates to CASSHRDRASEQYF.

There are a few counts of this clone. Different DNA sequences within this sample yield the same CDR3. The chain joins TRBV7-6 to TRBJ2-3; D unclear. Trimming removed 4 bases from V and 2 bases from J, with 16 bases in between. This CDR3 is 16 amino acids long. Germline CDR1 and CDR2: SGHVS and FNYEAQ. The CDR3 nucleotides are TGTGCCAGCAGCTCGATCTCTGGCGGCCTCACAGATACGCAGTATTTT. It encodes CASSSISGGLTDTQYF.

The chain links TRBV9 to TRBJ2-3, with a tentative D call TRBD1 (5 bases). V shed 3 bases and J shed 6 bases, with 5 bases lying between them. The length of the CDR3 is 11 residues. Germline loops: CDR1 SGDLS, CDR2 YYNGEE. The CDR3 reads CASSAGDTQYF. In nucleotides, the CDR3 is TGTGCCAGCAGCGCAGGGGATACGCAGTATTTT.

The chain employs TRBV6-5 and TRBJ1-1; TRBD1 matches 10 bases. The CDR3 spans 13 residues. J lost 4 bases, V lost 6 bases, and 2 bases had no gene match. The V gene's germline CDR1 is MNHEY and CDR2 SVGAGI. The CDR3 spells CASRRTGGTEAFF. CDR3 bases: TGTGCCAGCAGAAGGACAGGGGGCACTGAAGCTTTCTTT.